The 21 T cell receptor beta chains listed next were all sequenced from one sample in a study of T cells expressing NK-cell markers. No DNA is given; TCRdb re-called the 5' RACE reads and lists each CDR3 protein once. The sample has some 280,000 distinct CDR3 sequences. Sample: blood T cells: a sorted CD56 or NKG2C T cell subset, CD4+ or CD8+ T cells, or bulk PBMC T cells (not recorded which). The receptors here all came from a young man in good health.

The CDR3 protein is CASSPLYGRLNTTNEKLFF. The chain carries TRBV18 and TRBJ1-4. CDR3 size: 19 residues. CDR1 and CDR2 (germline): KGHSH, LQKENI.

The chain uses TRBV7-3 and TRBJ2-1; TCRdb's assignment of TRBD1 cannot be checked, as there is no DNA. Germline V gives CDR1 SGHTA, CDR2 FQGTGA. The CDR3 is 14 residues long. CDR3 in amino acids: CASSPGQGQGEQFF.

The CDR3: CSVEEWVGSGNTIYF. This rearrangement joins TRBV29-1 to TRBJ1-3. Germline loops: CDR1 SQVTM, CDR2 ANQGSEA. This CDR3 spans 15 amino acids.

This sequence joins TRBV7-6 and TRBJ2-1; TCRdb returns TRBD2, unconfirmable since there is no DNA. The CDR3 is 16 residues long. Per germline, CDR1 SGHVS and CDR2 FNYEAQ. CDR3 sequence reads: CASSLPWGLAGNEQFF.

The chain links TRBV12-3 or TRBV12-4 to TRBJ1-6. CDR3 length: 13 residues. CDR3: CASSSGTLPPLHF.

V gene TRBV5-1 combines with J gene TRBJ2-1; TCRdb indicates TRBD1, and absent DNA this call remains unverified. Germline V gene lookup returns CDR1 SGHRS and CDR2 YFSETQ. This CDR3 has 16 amino acids. The CDR3 loop is CASSLGVGERYNEQFF.

The rearrangement uses TRBV30 and TRBJ1-4; TCRdb names TRBD1, which stays unverified in the absence of DNA. This CDR3 contains 12 residues. Germline CDR1 is GTSNPN and CDR2 is SVGIG (reference sequence). The CDR3 sequence is CAWSERGEKLFF.

The rearrangement uses TRBV9 and TRBJ2-5. Germline assignment: CDR1 SGDLS and CDR2 YYNGEE. The CDR3 consists of 15 residues. CDR3 loop: CASSVRGFGQETQYF.

The rearrangement links TRBV12-3 or TRBV12-4 to TRBJ2-7; TCRdb picks TRBD1, but there is no DNA to check that call. This CDR3 comprises 12 residues. The CDR3 is CASSFRGDGQYF.

The chain couples TRBV7-9 to TRBJ1-2. The CDR3 covers 15 residues. Germline V CDR1 and CDR2: SEHNR, FQNEAQ (reference sequence). The chain's CDR3 is CASSPGSRGSYGYTF.

J is TRBJ2-3 and V is TRBV21-1; TCRdb picks TRBD1, but there is no DNA to check that call. TRBV21-1 corresponds to a pseudogene. The CDR3 sequence is 19 residues long. The CDR3 sequence: CASSNPPSVWETETDTQYF.

The chain couples TRBV12-3 or TRBV12-4 to TRBJ2-3. CDR3 size: 12 residues. CDR3 sequence reads: CASSPIADTQYF.

V gene TRBV12-3 or TRBV12-4 combines with J gene TRBJ2-7; there is no DNA to check the TCRdb D call of TRBD2. The CDR3 runs to 15 residues. This chain's CDR3 is CASRLTGTSGSEQYF.

This rearrangement joins TRBV21-1 to TRBJ2-3; TCRdb lists TRBD1, though no DNA is available to test this call. TRBV21-1 is designated a pseudogene. CDR3 length: 17 residues. CDR3 sequence: CASSARTGGFSTDTQYF.

The chain uses TRBV29-1 and TRBJ2-1; TCRdb's D call, TRBD2, is unchecked because there is no DNA. There are 14 residues in the CDR3. Germline lookup yields CDR1 SQVTM and CDR2 ANQGSEA. The CDR3 loop is CSAHGTSGYNEQFF.

The chain couples TRBV5-6 to TRBJ2-1; lacking DNA, the TRBD1 call made by TCRdb goes unchecked. Germline loops: CDR1 SGHDT, CDR2 YYEEEE. The CDR3 runs 14 residues. The CDR3 reads CASSQLGTFDEQFF.

The genes are TRBV4-3 and TRBJ2-6; TCRdb designates TRBD1, a call that cannot be tested without DNA. Germline lookup yields CDR1 LGHNA and CDR2 YSLEER. The CDR3 is made up of 18 amino acids. CDR3 protein: CASSQDPDRGLGANVLTF.

CDR3 protein: CSVFREGIQYF. V and J are TRBV20-1 and TRBJ2-4; checking the TCRdb D call of TRBD2 is not possible without DNA. The germline V gene has CDR1 DFQATT and CDR2 SNEGSKA (reference sequence). This CDR3 has 11 residues.

This sequence joins TRBV12-3 or TRBV12-4 and TRBJ1-1; TCRdb's D call, TRBD1, is unchecked because there is no DNA. The CDR3 is made up of 16 amino acids. Here the CDR3 reads CASSPVDRGQRTEAFF.

The CDR3 reads CASHGAGGPGGELFF. The V call is TRBV12-3 or TRBV12-4, the J call TRBJ2-2; with no DNA, the TCRdb D assignment of TRBD2 cannot be verified. This CDR3 is built from 15 residues.

The chain carries TRBV15 and TRBJ2-3. The CDR3 runs 15 residues. Germline assignment: CDR1 LNHNV and CDR2 YYDKDF (reference sequence). CDR3 residues: CATSRSVERTDTQYF.